Listed here are 12 T cell receptor beta chains from one sample, sequenced in a study of metastatic and nonmetastatic thyroid tumors. TCRdb reprocessed the PCR reads using MiXCR. This table holds about 53,000 clones, more than 20% found once. Until they underwent thyroid surgery, no patient had received any treatment. The sequencing input was blood. The receptors were gathered from a female donor with papillary thyroid cancer or a benign thyroid nodule (not recorded which). Some clones in this sample may be carry-over from other donors' samples.

This clone was detected ten times or more. The chain carries TRBV5-1 and TRBJ1-1; no clear D. The germline V and J ends were trimmed by 0 bases and 5 bases, with 14 bases remaining between them. The CDR3 has 15 amino acids. Germline CDR1 and CDR2: SGHRS and YFSETQ. The CDR3 spells CASSLAREVWTEAFF. Written as DNA, the CDR3 is TGCGCCAGCAGCTTGGCGAGGGAGGTGTGGACTGAAGCTTTCTTT.

This clone was detected many times. The rearrangement joins TRBV3-1 to TRBJ1-4, with 8 bases matching TRBD1. Germline CDR1 and CDR2: LGHDT and YNNKEL (reference sequence). There are 17 residues in the CDR3. The V segment lost 4 bases and the J segment 4 bases; nucleotides outside the gene matches: 11. The CDR3, as DNA: TGTGCCAGCAGCCCACGGGGCAGGGGGCTGAGTAATGAAAAACTGTTTTTT. It is translated as CASSPRGRGLSNEKLFF.

This clone was counted at least ten times. The rearrangement joins TRBV20-1 to TRBJ1-1; D unresolved. V was cut by 6 bases and J by 0 bases, with 8 bases left in between. CDR1 is DFQATT, CDR2 SNEGSKA, per germline (reference sequence). This CDR3 contains 12 residues. This CDR3 reads CSAPRVNTEAFF. CDR3 DNA: TGCAGTGCCCCCCGGGTGAACACTGAAGCTTTCTTT.

This clone was detected ten times or more. Possible read error: a much larger clone is one base away. The chain couples TRBV28 to TRBJ2-5, with D unclear. The germline V gene encodes CDR1 MDHEN and CDR2 SYDVKM. CDR3 length: 13 residues. CDR3 sequence (DNA): TGTACCAGCAGTCCCCATACCCAAGAGACCCAGTACTTC. Translating gives CTSSPHTQETQYF.

A word on this clone: One end of the junction is discordant with germline, which a read error may explain. CDR3 loop: CASSSPADGNYGYTF. The CDR3 bases are TGTGCCAGCTCATCACCGGCTGACGGGAACTATGGCTACACCTTC. The rearrangement links TRBV18 to TRBJ1-2, with D hard to call. CDR3 length: 15 amino acids. Germline V gene lookup returns CDR1 KGHSH and CDR2 LQKENI. The entire variable domain, with the rest obtained from reference TRBV18 and TRBJ1-2, is as follows: NAGVMQNPRHLVRRRGQEARLRCSPMKGHSHVYWYRQLPEEGLKFMVYLQKENIIDESGMPKERFSAEFPKEGPSILRIQQVVRGDSAAYFCASSSPADGNYGYTFGSGTRLTVV.

This clone was picked up many times. The genes are TRBV30 and TRBJ1-2, with a weak D call TRBD1 (6 bases). The CDR3 covers 13 residues. Germline V CDR1 and CDR2: GTSNPN, SVGIG (reference sequence). V gave up 4 bases and J gave up 1 base, with 10 bases separating them. This CDR3 is CAWMIQGNYGYTF. CDR3 sequence (DNA): TGTGCCTGGATGATACAGGGTAACTATGGCTACACCTTC. The full variable domain, in which reference TRBV30 and TRBJ1-2 provide the parts outside the CDR3, is SQTIHQWPATLVQPVGSPLSLECTVEGTSNPNLYWYRQAAGRGLQLLFYSVGIGQISSEVPQNLSASRPQDRQFILSSKKLLLSDSGFYLCAWMIQGNYGYTFGSGTRLTVV.

This clone occurred many times. The J gene is TRBJ1-1, the V gene TRBV6-1; TRBD1 might be the D (5 bases). The germline gives CDR1 MNHNS, CDR2 SASEGT. The V and J ends lost 5 bases and 0 bases respectively, with 13 bases between them. The CDR3 length is 15 residues. CDR3 protein: CASSRQTSVNTEAFF. In nucleotides, the CDR3 is TGTGCCAGCAGTAGACAGACCTCCGTGAACACTGAAGCTTTCTTT.

This clone was counted many times. The rearrangement links TRBV12-3 or TRBV12-4 to TRBJ2-7; 7 bases line up with TRBD1. Losses at the gene ends were 6 bases for V and 2 bases for J; bases not matched to a gene: 7. The CDR3 spans 14 residues. CDR3 amino acids: CASRSTGRTYEQYF. As DNA, the CDR3 is TGTGCCAGCAGGTCGACAGGGCGCACCTACGAGCAGTACTTC.

This clone came up many times. This sequence joins TRBV20-1 and TRBJ2-7, with 10 bases matching TRBD1. V shed 6 bases, J shed 6 bases, and the junction held 11 bases outside the gene matches. Per the germline V gene, CDR1 is DFQATT and CDR2 is SNEGSKA (reference sequence). This CDR3 has 14 residues. In DNA form, the CDR3 reads TGCAGTGCCTCCGGGGACAGGGGTTTCGGCGAGCAGTACTTC. It codes for CSASGDRGFGEQYF.

This rearrangement joins TRBV13 to TRBJ2-1; 8 bases line up with TRBD1. J was trimmed by 7 bases and V by 3 bases; bases with no gene match: 14. Per the germline V gene, CDR1 is PRHDT and CDR2 is FYEKMQ (reference sequence). The CDR3 contains 17 residues. The CDR3 protein is CASSLGLLQGAGNEQFF. CDR3 bases: TGTGCCAGCAGCTTGGGGCTCCTTCAGGGGGCTGGGAATGAGCAGTTCTTC. Together with reference TRBV13 and TRBJ2-1, the CDR3 gives the full variable domain: AAGVIQSPRHLIKEKRETATLKCYPIPRHDTVYWYQQGPGQDPQFLISFYEKMQSDKGSIPDRFSAQQFSDYHSELNMSSLELGDSALYFCASSLGLLQGAGNEQFFGPGTRLTVL.

This clone has just a few counts. This may arise from a read error, as a much more abundant clone is one base away. The CDR3 end shows no conserved phenylalanine or tryptophan, and so a read error is likely. This chain uses TRBV14 with TRBJ2-7, with D hard to call. Germline V gene data show CDR1 as SGHDN and CDR2 as FVKESK. This CDR3 has 15 residues. The germline V and J ends were trimmed by 1 base and 3 bases, with 13 bases remaining between them. The CDR3 DNA reads as TGTGCCAGCAGCCAAGTAGAGGCTCCGGTCTACGAGCAGTACTCC. Translation: CASSQVEAPVYEQYS.

This clone has at least ten counts. J is TRBJ2-5 and V is TRBV3-1, with D perhaps matching TRBD1 (5 bases). The ends were cut back, 3 bases at V and 4 bases at J, with 9 bases in the middle. This CDR3 has 13 amino acids. The germline V gene encodes CDR1 LGHDT and CDR2 YNNKEL (reference sequence). The CDR3 coding sequence is TGTGCCAGCAGCCAGGGGCAGGGAGAGACCCAGTACTTC. As protein: CASSQGQGETQYF.